Listed below are T cell receptor beta chains from one sample, sequenced in a study of blood T cell repertoires in COVID-19. The method was immunoSEQ multiplex PCR; TCRdb's version includes in-frame clones alone and lacks a portion of them. Of about 160,000 clones listed, just under 90% are singletons. Source material: peripheral blood. The receptors stem from a woman aged 70-85 years with COVID-19, enrolled during active disease. Both conserved end residues are part of each CDR3. D genes are given only for firm matches. Expanded clones get a size class; other rows say once, few or many, or leave the size out.

-,TRBJ2-2,TRBV5-5,TRBD1,TGTGCCAGCAGCTTGACAGGGGGCGCAACCGGGGAGCTGTTTTTT,CASSLTGGATGELFF
-,TRBJ2-1,TRBV29-1,-,TGCAGCGTTGAAAATCGCGGAGGGAGGAATGAGCAGTTCTTC,CSVENRGGRNEQFF
-,TRBJ2-5,TRBV7-9,-,TGTGCCAGCAGCTCAGGGCTTCTCGGAATGGGGGGTGCAGAGACCCAGTACTTC,CASSSGLLGMGGAETQYF
-,TRBJ2-7,TRBV28,-,TGTGCCAGCACCCCCAGGGGCCGGGGAGCCTACGAGCAGTACTTC,CASTPRGRGAYEQYF
-,TRBJ2-3,TRBV2,TRBD1,TGTGCCAGCAGTGAGCGGGACAGGGTCGGGCGCACAGATACGCAGTATTTT,CASSERDRVGRTDTQYF
once,TRBJ1-5,TRBV4-1,TRBD1,TGCGCCAGCAGCCAAGATGGACAGGGTTTATTGCCCCAGCATTTT,CASSQDGQGLLPQHF
-,TRBJ1-6,TRBV7-2,-,TGTGCCAGCAGCTTACGGTGGCGGGGTACGTCCGGGTTACCCCTCCACTTT,CASSLRWRGTSGLPLHF
-,TRBJ2-1,TRBV30,-,TGTGCCTGGAGCGAAACTAGCTTCCATGAGCAGTTCTTC,CAWSETSFHEQFF
once,TRBJ1-1,TRBV6-1,-,TGTGCCAGCAGTGAGGGCTTCGCTGAAGCTTTCTTT,CASSEGFAEAFF
-,TRBJ1-5,TRBV6-5,-,TGTGCCAGCAACCCAAGGAGGGGAAGTTATCAGCCCCAGCATTTT,CASNPRRGSYQPQHF
once,TRBJ2-1,TRBV11-3,TRBD2,TGTGCCAGCAGCCTAACTAGCGGGGGGCTTAATGAGCAGTTCTTC,CASSLTSGGLNEQFF
-,TRBJ1-6,TRBV3-1/TRBV3-2,TRBD1,TGTGCCAGCAGGCAAGTGAGGGCTGGACAGGGTTCACCCCTCCACTTT,CASRQVRAGQGSPLHF
-,TRBJ1-1,TRBV29-1,TRBD1,TGCAGCGATATAGGGACAGCGAACACTGAAGCTTTCTTT,CSDIGTANTEAFF
once,TRBJ1-1,TRBV10-3,-,TGTGCCATCAGAATCGCTTTGGAGAATGAAGCTTTCTTT,CAIRIALENEAFF
-,TRBJ1-1,TRBV5-1,TRBD1,TGCGCCAGCAGCTACGGCGCGCGGACAGGGACCAAAAAGGACACTGAAGCTTTCTTT,CASSYGARTGTKKDTEAFF